This T cell receptor (beta chain) was obtained from a study of spatial heterogeneity in lung cancer. Study at large: Detected sequences consistently included more beta-chain ones than alpha-chain ones. Points from the study as a whole: Detection of ubiquitous tumor TCRs in blood was higher at resection than follow-up.

About this clonotype: What it recognizes is unknown.

Indicated time point: sample taken at primary tumor resection. The study sequenced unsorted whole RNA from tumor, nontumor lung or frozen PBMC. Around 70 TRACERx patients with early, untreated non-small cell lung cancer donated samples. CDR1 and CDR2 (germline): WNHNN, SYGVQD (reference sequence). Trimming cost V 2 bases and J 3 bases, with 13 bases left between them. The CDR3 has 15 residues. MiXCR was run by TCRdb on the 5' RACE reads, yielding one entry per CDR3 protein. The sample contains tens of thousands of distinct CDR3 sequences, roughly 5% of which appear only once. Source: PBMCs, taken at surgery. This sequence joins TRBV10-1 and TRBJ1-1, with D hard to call. The clonotype originates from a female donor with early-stage non-small cell lung cancer. In nucleotides, the CDR3 is TGCGCCAGCAGTGAGCAAGCCCACGGGGACACTGAAGCTTTCTTT. Translation: CASSEQAHGDTEAFF.